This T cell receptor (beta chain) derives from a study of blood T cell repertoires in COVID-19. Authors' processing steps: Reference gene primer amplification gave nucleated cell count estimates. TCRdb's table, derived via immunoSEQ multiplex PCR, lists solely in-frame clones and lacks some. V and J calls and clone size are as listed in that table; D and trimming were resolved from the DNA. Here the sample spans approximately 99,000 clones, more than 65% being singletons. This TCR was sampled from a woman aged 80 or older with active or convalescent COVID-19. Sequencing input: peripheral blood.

Written as DNA, the CDR3 is TGTGCCAGCAAATTGGGACAGGGGGGTTACAATGAGCAGTTCTTC. It yields the protein CASKLGQGGYNEQFF. The chain couples TRBV27 to TRBJ2-1; 11 nucleotides align to TRBD1. The CDR3 loop spans 15 amino acids. V shed 7 bases and J 4 bases; nucleotides not matched to a gene: 6. Germline CDR1 MNHEY, CDR2 SMNVEV (reference sequence).